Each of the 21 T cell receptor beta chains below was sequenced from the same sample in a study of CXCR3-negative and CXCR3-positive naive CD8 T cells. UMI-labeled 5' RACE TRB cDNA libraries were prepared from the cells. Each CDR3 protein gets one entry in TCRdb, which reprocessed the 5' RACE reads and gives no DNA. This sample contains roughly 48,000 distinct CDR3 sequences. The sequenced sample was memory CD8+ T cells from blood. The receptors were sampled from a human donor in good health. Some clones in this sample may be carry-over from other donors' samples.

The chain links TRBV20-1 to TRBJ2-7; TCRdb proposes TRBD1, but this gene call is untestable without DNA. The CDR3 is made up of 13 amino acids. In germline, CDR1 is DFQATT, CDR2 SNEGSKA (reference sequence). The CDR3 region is CSAREQGGYEQYF.

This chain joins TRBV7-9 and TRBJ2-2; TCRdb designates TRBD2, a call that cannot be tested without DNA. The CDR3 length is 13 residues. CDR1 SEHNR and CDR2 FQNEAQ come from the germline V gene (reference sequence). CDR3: CASSSSLGGELFF.

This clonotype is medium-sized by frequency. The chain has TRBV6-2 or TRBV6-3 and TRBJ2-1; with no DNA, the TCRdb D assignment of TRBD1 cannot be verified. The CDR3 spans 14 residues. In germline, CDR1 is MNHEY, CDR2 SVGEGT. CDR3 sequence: CASSYFGTNNEQFF.

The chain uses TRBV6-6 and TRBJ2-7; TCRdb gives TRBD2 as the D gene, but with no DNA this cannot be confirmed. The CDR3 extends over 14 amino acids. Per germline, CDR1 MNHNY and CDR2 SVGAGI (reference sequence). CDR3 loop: CASSFLAGRDEQYF.

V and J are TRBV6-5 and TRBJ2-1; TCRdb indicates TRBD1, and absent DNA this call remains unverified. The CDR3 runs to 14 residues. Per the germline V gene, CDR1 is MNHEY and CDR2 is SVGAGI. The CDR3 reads CASMGTGVYNEQFF.

Here the CDR3 reads CASSVPGQGPNYGYTF. This sequence joins TRBV7-9 and TRBJ1-2; the TRBD1 assignment by TCRdb is unverifiable without DNA. Germline V lookup: CDR1 SEHNR, CDR2 FQNEAQ (reference sequence). CDR3 size: 16 residues.

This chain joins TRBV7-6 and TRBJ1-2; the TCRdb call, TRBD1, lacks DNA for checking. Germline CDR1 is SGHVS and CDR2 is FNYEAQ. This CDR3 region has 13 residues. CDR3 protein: CASSLVDPEGYTF.

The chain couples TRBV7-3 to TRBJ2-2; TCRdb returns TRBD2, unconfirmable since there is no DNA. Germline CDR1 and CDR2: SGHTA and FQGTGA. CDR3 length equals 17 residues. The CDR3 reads CATAGLQPSRLTGELFF. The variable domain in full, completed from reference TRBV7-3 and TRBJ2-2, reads GAGVSQTPSNKVTEKGKYVELRCDPISGHTALYWYRQSLGQGPEFLIYFQGTGAADDSGLPNDRFFAVRPEGSVSTLKIQRTERGDSAVYLCATAGLQPSRLTGELFFGEGSRLTVL.

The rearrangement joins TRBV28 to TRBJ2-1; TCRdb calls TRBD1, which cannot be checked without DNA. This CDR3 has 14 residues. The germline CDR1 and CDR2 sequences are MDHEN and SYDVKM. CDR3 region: CASRGDISYNEQFF.

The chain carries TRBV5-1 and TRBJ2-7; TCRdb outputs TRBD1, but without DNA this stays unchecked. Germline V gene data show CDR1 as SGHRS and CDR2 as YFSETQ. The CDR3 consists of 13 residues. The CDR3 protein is CASSLDRGNEQYF.

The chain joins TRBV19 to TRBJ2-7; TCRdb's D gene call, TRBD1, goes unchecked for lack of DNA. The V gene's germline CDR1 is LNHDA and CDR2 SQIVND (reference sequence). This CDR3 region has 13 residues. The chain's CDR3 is CASTAGGLYEQYF.

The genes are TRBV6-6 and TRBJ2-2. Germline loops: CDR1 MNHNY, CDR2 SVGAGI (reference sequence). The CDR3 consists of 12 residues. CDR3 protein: CASSYVAAEVFF.

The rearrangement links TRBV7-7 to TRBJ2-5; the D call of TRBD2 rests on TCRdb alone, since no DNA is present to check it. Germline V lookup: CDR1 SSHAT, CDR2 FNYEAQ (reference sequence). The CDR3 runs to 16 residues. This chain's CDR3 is CASSDESGDYQETQYF.

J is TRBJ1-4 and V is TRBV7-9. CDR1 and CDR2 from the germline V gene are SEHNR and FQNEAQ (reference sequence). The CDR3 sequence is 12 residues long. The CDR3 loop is CAGATTNEKLFF.

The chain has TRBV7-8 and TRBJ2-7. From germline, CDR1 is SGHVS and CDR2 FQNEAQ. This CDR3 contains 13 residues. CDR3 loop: CASSPESYYEQYF.

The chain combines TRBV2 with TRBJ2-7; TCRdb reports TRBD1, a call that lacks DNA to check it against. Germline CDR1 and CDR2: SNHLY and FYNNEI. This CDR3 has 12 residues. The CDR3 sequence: CASQDRGNEQYF. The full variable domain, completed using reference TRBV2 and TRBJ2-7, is EPEVTQTPSHQVTQMGQEVILRCVPISNHLYFYWYRQILGQKVEFLVSFYNNEISEKSEIFDDQFSVERPDGSNFTLKIRSTKLEDSAMYFCASQDRGNEQYFGPGTRLTVT.

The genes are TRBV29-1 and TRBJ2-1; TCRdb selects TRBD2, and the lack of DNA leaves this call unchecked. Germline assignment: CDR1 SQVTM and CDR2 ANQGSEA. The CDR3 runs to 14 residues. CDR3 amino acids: CSVVEAGGHNEQFF.

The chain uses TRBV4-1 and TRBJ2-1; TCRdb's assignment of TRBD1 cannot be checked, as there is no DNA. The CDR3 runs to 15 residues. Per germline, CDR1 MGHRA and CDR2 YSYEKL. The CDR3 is CASSLGTDLIGEQFF.

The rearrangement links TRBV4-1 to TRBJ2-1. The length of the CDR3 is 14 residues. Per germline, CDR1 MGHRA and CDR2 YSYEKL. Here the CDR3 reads CASSQEKMDPEQFF.

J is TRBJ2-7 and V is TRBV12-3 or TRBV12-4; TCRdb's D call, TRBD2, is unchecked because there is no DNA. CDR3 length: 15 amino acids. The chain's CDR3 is CASSSPGLADNEQYF.

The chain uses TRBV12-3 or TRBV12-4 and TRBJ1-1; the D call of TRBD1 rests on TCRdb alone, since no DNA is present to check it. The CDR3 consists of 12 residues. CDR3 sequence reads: CASSGMDRYAFF.